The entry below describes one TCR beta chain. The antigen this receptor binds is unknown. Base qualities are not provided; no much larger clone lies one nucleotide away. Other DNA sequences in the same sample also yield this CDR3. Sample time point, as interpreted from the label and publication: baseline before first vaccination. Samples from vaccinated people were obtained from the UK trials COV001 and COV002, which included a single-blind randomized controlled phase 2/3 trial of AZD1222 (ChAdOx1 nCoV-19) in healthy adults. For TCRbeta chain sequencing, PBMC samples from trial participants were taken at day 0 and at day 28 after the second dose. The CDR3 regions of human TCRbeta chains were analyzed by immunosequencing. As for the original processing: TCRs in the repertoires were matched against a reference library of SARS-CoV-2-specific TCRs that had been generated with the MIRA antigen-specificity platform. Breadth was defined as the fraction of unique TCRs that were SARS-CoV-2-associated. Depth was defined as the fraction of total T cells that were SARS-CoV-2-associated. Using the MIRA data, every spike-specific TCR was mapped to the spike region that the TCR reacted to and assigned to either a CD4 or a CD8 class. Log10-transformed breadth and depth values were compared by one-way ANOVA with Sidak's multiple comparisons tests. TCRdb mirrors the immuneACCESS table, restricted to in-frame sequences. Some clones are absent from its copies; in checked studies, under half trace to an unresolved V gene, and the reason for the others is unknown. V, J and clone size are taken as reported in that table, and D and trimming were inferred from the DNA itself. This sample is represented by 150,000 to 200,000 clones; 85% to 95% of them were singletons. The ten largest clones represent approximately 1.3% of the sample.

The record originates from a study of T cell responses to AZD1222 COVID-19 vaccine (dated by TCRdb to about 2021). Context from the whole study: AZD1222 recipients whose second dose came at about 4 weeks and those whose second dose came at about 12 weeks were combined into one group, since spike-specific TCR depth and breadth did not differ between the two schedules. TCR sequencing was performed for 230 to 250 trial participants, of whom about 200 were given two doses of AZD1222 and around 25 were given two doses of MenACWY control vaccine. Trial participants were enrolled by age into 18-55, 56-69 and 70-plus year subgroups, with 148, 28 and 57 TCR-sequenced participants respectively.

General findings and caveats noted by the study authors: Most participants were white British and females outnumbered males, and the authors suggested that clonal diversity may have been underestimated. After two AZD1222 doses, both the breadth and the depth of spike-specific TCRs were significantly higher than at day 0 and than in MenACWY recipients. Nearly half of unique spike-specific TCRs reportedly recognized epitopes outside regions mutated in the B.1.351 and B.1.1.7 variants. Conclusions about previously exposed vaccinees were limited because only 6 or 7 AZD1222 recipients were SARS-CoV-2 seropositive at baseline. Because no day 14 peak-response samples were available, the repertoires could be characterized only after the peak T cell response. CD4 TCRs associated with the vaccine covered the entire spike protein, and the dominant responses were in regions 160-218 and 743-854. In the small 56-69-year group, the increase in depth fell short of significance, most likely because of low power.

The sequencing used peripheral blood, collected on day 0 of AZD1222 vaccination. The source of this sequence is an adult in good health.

The CDR3 region has the sequence CASAQGTGGGYEQYF. The DNA sequence follows: TGTGCCAGCGCCCAAGGGACAGGAGGCGGATACGAGCAGTACTTC. The rearrangement combines TRBV18 with TRBJ2-7; 8 of the junction bases match TRBD1. V is cut back by 8 bases and J by 4 bases, with 13 bases in the junction unmatched. Sequences KGHSH (CDR1) and LQKENI (CDR2) are obtained from the germline V gene. CDR3 length: 15 amino acids, cysteine to phenylalanine. Only the CDR3 part of the read is kept: 45 bases, read in frame from the first base.